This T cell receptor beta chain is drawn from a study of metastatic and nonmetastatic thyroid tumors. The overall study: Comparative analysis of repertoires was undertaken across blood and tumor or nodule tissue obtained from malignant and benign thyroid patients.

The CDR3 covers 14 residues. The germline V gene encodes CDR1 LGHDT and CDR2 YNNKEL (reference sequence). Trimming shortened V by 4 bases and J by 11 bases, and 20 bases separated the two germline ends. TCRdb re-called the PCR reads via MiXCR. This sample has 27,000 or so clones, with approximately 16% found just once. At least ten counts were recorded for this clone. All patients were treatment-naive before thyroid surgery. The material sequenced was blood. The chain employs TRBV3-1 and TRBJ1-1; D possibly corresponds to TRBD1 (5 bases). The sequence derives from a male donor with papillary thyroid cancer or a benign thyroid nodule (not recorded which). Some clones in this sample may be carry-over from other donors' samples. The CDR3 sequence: CASSPLGRTAGAFF. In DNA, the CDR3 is TGTGCCAGCAGCCCTCTAGGTAGGACCGCAGGGGCTTTCTTT.